This paragraph covers one TCR beta chain sequence. Its antigen target is currently unknown. No much larger clone is present one base from it, and per-base qualities are unavailable. Spanning cysteine to phenylalanine, the CDR3 consists of 14 amino acids. Solely the CDR3 DNA is kept, with 42 bases framed from the first base. The germline V gene encodes CDR1 KGHDR and CDR2 SFDVKD. V is shortened by 1 base, J by 1 base, and the region joining them spans 6 bases. This entry is derived from a study of blood T cells in healthy people across ages (dated by TCRdb to the mid-2010s). Study-level background: In model experiments, template switching captured roughly one uniquely barcoded TCR beta cDNA molecule for every two T cells. To avoid experimental bias, donors of different ages were spread randomly across the sequencing lanes. Age-related changes in TCR beta repertoire diversity were measured in the study by deep sequencing normalized with unique cDNA molecular identifiers. Using the same blood draw, the study looked at two additional independent replicas of 1 million unique cDNA reads for two donors, one aged 18 to 30 and the other aged 80 or older. Four age groups were formed from the donors: young (average about 15 years), middle-aged (more than 35), aged (62) and long-lived (about 75).

Points the paper makes about the study in general: Compared with the aged group, the long-lived group had more naive CD4+ T cells, fewer expanded clones and increased TCR diversity, suggesting age selection. There was a strong correlation between observed TCR beta diversity and the percentage of naive T cells measured by flow cytometry. Total diversity estimates from one million sequenced T cells were considered lower bounds and underestimates. Since profiling was done on bulk unsorted PBMCs, naive and antigen-experienced compartments could not be conclusively compared. Because the CMV infection status of the donors was unknown, age-related changes in expanded clonotypes may potentially have been confounded. Observed TCR beta diversity per million T cells fell roughly linearly with age, and a significant reduction was already apparent by age roughly 41.

Receptor amplification or capture employed 5' RACE. Sequencer: Illumina HiSeq 2500. A second PCR of about 7 to 12 cycles was performed with a sample-barcoded 5' primer and a J-beta primer mix. A template-switch 5' adaptor carrying 12 random nucleotides introduced a unique molecular identifier onto each TCR beta cDNA molecule. Each sample yielded at least 2.5 million CDR3-containing paired-end reads. All of the RNA was converted into first-strand cDNA using the Mint cDNA synthesis kit, with a TRBC-specific oligonucleotide serving as the primer. Following uracil-DNA glycosylase treatment, a first 18-cycle PCR with universal primers M1SS and BC2_uni_R was performed on all cDNA. The original methods were these. For normalization, 1 million high-quality reads, each with a distinct molecular identifier, were randomly selected from each sample. Reads with shared molecular identifiers were discarded instead of being binned into consensus sequences. CDR3 identification, clonotype clustering and error correction used MiTCR with a Q25 quality threshold and the strictest error-elimination algorithm. A nonparametric unseen species model using Euler transformation provided a lower-bound estimate of total TCR beta diversity. The public sequencing data were trimmed at Q25 with fastp and processed into clonotypes with MiXCR by TCRdb, which kept only in-frame beta chains. Each entry merges the rows of one CDR3 protein and shows their most common DNA and genes. In this record, the V and J calls reflect TCRdb's handling and not the investigators' own analysis. Here the sample has around 870,000 distinct CDR3 sequences; 29% occur a single time. The top ten constitute approximately 15% of the sample.

The donors were roughly 38 Caucasian individuals from Russia, aged roughly 6 to 90 years, who were systemically healthy. Each donor gave ten milliliters of peripheral blood, drawn into EDTA-treated Vacutainer tubes. Ficoll-Paque density-gradient centrifugation was used to isolate PBMCs, with at least 6.5 million obtained per sample. Trizol reagent was used to extract total RNA from the PBMCs, yielding at least 5 micrograms per sample. For every donor, an aliquot of PBMCs went through flow cytometry to measure the percentages of naive CD45RAhigh/CD27high T cells. Material for sequencing was blood. The V and J segments used are TRBV24-1 and TRBJ1-1, with an unclear D gene assignment. The clonotype comes from a woman older than 75 in good health. The sequence in DNA is TGTGCCACCAGTGATTTTAACCCGAACACTGAAGCTTTCTTT. It translates as CATSDFNPNTEAFF.